A single TCR beta chain is shown here with its context. V lost 2 bases, J lost 4 bases, and 5 bases stayed unmatched. Germline-derived CDR1 and CDR2 are LGHNA and YSLEER. CDR3 length: 15 residues. The sample originates from a study of blood T cell repertoires in COVID-19. Study at large: Acute-phase and convalescent COVID-19 samples originated in the United States, Italy and Spain. T cells, B-cell-depleted T cells, or PBMCs supplied cDNA or gDNA.

In the original processing: The assay estimated nucleated cells by amplifying reference gene primers. This table comes from immunoSEQ multiplex PCR, and its TCRdb copy is limited to in-frame clones, with some not included. V, J and clone size reflect that table, while D and trimming were determined from the DNA. Altogether a few hundred thousand clones are present, roughly 90% being singletons, with the ten largest covering roughly 6.7%. The gene calls are TRBV4-3 and TRBJ2-3, with 8 bases lining up with TRBD2. The sequence was collected from a young man who had recovered from COVID-19. The sequenced material came from peripheral blood. CDR3 bases: TGCGCCAGCAGCCAATATGGACTAGCCTCAGATACGCAGTATTTT. It codes for CASSQYGLASDTQYF.